These 3 T cell receptor beta chains originate from one sample sequenced in a study of blood T cell repertoires in COVID-19 (TCRdb year 2020). Libraries were built with the immunoSEQ multiplex PCR assay. In TCRdb, the immuneACCESS table is reduced to in-frame sequences with V and J assigned. These tables do not hold every clone; where another copy was compared, an unresolved V gene accounts for under half, and the others remain unexplained. Counted in this sample were about 160,000 clones; more than 70% of them appeared once. The ten most abundant clones make up roughly 4% of the sample. Material: PBMCs or T cells enriched from blood (not recorded which). Every receptor here comes from a woman in her forties or fifties in a cohort exposed to, infected with or recovered from COVID-19 (not recorded which).

In DNA form, the CDR3 reads TGTGCCAGCAGTTTTGTTCGACAGGGTAATTCACCCCTCCACTTT. Its protein is CASSFVRQGNSPLHF. This chain uses TRBV28 with TRBJ1-6, with TRBD1 identical over 7 bases. J lost 6 bases, V lost 3 bases, and 5 bases had no gene match. In germline, CDR1 is MDHEN, CDR2 SYDVKM. The CDR3 is 15 residues long.

The rearrangement uses TRBV10-3 and TRBJ2-5; TRBD1 matches 8 bases. The germline CDR1 and CDR2 sequences are ENHRY and SYGVKD. The CDR3 runs 16 residues. Trimming at V came to 4 bases and at J to 5 bases, leaving 12 bases not matched to a gene. CDR3 nucleotides: TGTGCCATCAGTGGAGCGCAGACAGGGGTGGCGGAGACCCAGTACTTC. This encodes CAISGAQTGVAETQYF.

Here the CDR3 DNA reads TGTGCCAGTAGTATGGAAAAGGGGGCCCTCACAGATACGCAGTATTTT. Translated, it gives CASSMEKGALTDTQYF. The rearrangement joins TRBV19 to TRBJ2-3; 7 nucleotides agree with TRBD1. Germline CDR1 is LNHDA and CDR2 is SQIVND (reference sequence). The CDR3 loop spans 16 amino acids. Trimming removed 3 bases from V and 2 bases from J; junction bases left unmatched: 8.